The present TCR beta chain was sequenced within a study of blood T cells in healthy people across ages. Notes on the study in general: Significant beta diversity loss was already apparent by age approximately 40, declining roughly linearly.

About this clonotype: Its antigen is unknown. One end of the junction varies from germline; a read error may be responsible.

Researchers isolated at least 6 million PBMCs per sample. The authors ran a second PCR of roughly 6 to 12 cycles using a sample-barcoded 5' primer and a J-beta primer mix. Template switching added a 12-random-nucleotide identifier to every cDNA molecule. Via MiXCR, TCRdb re-called the 5' RACE reads, giving one row per CDR3 protein. The sample carries over a million distinct CDR3 sequences, over 35% recorded once. The germline V gene encodes CDR1 MGHDK and CDR2 SYGVNS. CDR3 length: 16 residues. The TCR sequence derives from a woman aged 55 to 70 in good health. Material: blood. The chain is built from TRBV25-1 and TRBJ2-1; the match to TRBD2 covers 10 bases. CDR3 DNA: TGTGCCAGCTGTGAATTTAGCGGGAGGATTGACAATGAGCAGTTCTTC. This sequence encodes CASCEFSGRIDNEQFF.